This T cell receptor beta chain stems from a study of blood T cell repertoires in COVID-19. Study as a whole: The cDNA or gDNA used as material had been derived from T cells, B-cell-depleted T cells, or PBMCs.

The V and J ends lost 4 bases and 5 bases, in that order; junction bases with no gene match: 11. Germline V CDR1 and CDR2: MDHEN, SYDVKM. CDR3 length: 17 residues. TCRdb keeps only in-frame clones here, not all; method: immunoSEQ multiplex PCR. The data contain more than 250,000 clones, about 88% of them singletons. The chain combines TRBV28 with TRBJ1-2, with 12 nucleotides matching TRBD1. Source material: peripheral blood. The receptor comes from a man younger than 30 with active or convalescent COVID-19. The CDR3 reads CASSSPSGTGGGYGYTF. In nucleotides, the CDR3 is TGTGCCAGCAGTTCCCCATCCGGGACAGGGGGCGGGTATGGCTACACCTTC.